This T cell receptor beta chain emerged from a study of control samples from healthy donors and cancer patients. The CDR3 has 16 residues. The germline V gene encodes CDR1 LGHNA and CDR2 YSLEER. Trimming cost V 0 bases and J 10 bases, with 16 bases left between them. Sequencing was performed with immunoSEQ multiplex PCR; in TCRdb, only in-frame clones are kept and a portion is missing. The data contain roughly 90,000 clones, roughly 82% of them singletons. Specimen: blood. The TCR comes from a woman in her fifties or sixties in good health. The V gene is TRBV4-3, the J gene TRBJ1-6; no definite D call. CDR3 sequence reads: CASSQDPLAVQSPLHF. As DNA, the CDR3 is TGCGCCAGCAGCCAAGATCCACTCGCAGTACAATCACCCCTCCACTTT.